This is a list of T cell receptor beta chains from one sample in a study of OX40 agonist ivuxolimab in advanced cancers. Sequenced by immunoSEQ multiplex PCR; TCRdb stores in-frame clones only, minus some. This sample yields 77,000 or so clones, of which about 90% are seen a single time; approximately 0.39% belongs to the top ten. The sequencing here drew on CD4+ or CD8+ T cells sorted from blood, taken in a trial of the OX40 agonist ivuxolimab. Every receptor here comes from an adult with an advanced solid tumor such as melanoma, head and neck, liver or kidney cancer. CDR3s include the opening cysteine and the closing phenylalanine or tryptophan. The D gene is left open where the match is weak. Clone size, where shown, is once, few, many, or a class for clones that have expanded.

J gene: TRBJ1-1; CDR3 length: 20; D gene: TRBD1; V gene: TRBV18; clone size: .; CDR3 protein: CASSDRTGGFLGSTDTEAFF; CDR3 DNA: TGTGCCAGCTCGGATCGGACAGGGGGTTTTTTGGGGTCAACGGACACTGAAGCTTTCTTT
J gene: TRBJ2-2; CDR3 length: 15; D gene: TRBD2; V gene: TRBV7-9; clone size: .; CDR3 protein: CASSGSGRIVGELFF; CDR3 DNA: TGTGCCAGCAGCGGTAGCGGGAGGATAGTCGGGGAGCTGTTTTTT
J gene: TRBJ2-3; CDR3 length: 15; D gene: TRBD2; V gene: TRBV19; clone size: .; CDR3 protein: CASRVTSGSQGTQYF; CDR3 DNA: TGTGCCAGTAGGGTGACTAGCGGGAGTCAGGGGACGCAGTATTTT
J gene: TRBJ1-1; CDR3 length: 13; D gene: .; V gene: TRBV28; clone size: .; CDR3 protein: CASSPGRNTEAFF; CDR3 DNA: TGTGCCAGCAGCCCAGGACGGAACACTGAAGCTTTCTTT
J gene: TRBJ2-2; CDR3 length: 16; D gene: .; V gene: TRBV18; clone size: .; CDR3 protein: CASSPPGGGITGELFF; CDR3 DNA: TGTGCCAGCTCACCACCGGGAGGGGGAATCACCGGGGAGCTGTTTTTT
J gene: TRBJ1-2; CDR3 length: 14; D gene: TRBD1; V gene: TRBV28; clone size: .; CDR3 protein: CATKGQGENYGYTF; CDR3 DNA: TGTGCCACAAAGGGACAGGGAGAGAACTATGGCTACACCTTC
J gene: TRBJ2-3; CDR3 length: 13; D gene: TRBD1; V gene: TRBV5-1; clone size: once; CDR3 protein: CASSLQGADTQYF; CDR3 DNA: TGCGCCAGCAGCTTACAGGGGGCAGATACGCAGTATTTT
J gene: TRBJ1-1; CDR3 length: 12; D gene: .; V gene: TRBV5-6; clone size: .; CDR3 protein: CASSLVGDGAFF; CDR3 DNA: TGTGCCAGCAGCTTGGTAGGGGATGGGGCTTTCTTT
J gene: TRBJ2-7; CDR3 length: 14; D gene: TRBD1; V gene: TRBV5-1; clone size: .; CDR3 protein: CASSLGQGRHEQYF; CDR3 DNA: TGCGCCAGCAGCTTGGGACAGGGGAGGCACGAGCAGTACTTC
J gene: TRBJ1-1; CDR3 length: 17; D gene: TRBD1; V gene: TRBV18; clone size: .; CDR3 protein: CASSPPGRGVTLTEAFF; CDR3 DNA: TGTGCCAGCTCACCACCCGGCAGGGGGGTAACCCTCACTGAAGCTTTCTTT
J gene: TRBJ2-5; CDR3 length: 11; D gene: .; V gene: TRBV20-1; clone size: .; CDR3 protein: CSASRQETQYF; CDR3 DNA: TGCAGTGCGAGCCGACAAGAGACCCAGTACTTC
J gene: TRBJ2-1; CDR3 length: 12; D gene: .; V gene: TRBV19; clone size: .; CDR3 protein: CASSNRVNEQFF; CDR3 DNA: TGTGCCAGTAGCAACAGGGTAAATGAGCAGTTCTTC
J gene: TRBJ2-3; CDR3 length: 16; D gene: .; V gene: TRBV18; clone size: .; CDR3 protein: CASSPGRASLTDTQYF; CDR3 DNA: TGTGCCAGCTCACCGGGCAGGGCCAGCCTCACAGATACGCAGTATTTT
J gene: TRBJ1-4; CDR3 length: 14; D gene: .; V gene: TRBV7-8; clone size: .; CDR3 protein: CASSSQGHPEKLFF; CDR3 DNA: TGTGCCAGCAGCTCCCAGGGGCACCCAGAAAAACTGTTTTTT
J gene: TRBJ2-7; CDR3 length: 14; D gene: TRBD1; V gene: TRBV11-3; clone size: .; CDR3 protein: CASSTSTGSDEQYF; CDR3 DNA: TGTGCCAGCAGCACATCGACAGGGTCCGACGAGCAGTACTTC
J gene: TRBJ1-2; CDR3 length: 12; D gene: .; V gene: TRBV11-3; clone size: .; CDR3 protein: CASSLGQYGYTF; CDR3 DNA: TGTGCCAGCAGCTTAGGCCAATATGGCTACACCTTC
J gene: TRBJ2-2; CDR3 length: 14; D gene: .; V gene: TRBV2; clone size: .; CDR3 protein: CASVALANTGELFF; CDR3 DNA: TGTGCCAGCGTAGCGCTAGCGAACACCGGGGAGCTGTTTTTT
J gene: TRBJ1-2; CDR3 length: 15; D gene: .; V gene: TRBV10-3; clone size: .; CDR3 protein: CAISETGEAAYGYTF; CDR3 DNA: TGTGCCATCAGTGAGACGGGGGAGGCAGCGTATGGCTACACCTTC
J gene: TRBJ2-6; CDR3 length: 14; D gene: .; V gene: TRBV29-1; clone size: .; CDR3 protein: CSVALFSGANVLTF; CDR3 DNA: TGCAGCGTTGCGCTCTTCTCTGGGGCCAACGTCCTGACTTTC
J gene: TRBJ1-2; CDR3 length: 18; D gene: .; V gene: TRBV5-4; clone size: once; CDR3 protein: CASSLAQMRGPGIYGYTF; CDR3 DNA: TGTGCCAGCAGCTTGGCCCAAATGAGGGGACCGGGTATCTATGGCTACACCTTC
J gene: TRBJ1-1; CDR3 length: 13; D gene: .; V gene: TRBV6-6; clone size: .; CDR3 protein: CASSSRTDTEAFF; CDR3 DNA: TGTGCCAGCAGTTCGAGGACAGACACTGAAGCTTTCTTT
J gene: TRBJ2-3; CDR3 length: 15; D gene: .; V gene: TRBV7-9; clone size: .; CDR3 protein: CASSLDSRSTDTQYF; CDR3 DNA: TGTGCCAGCAGCTTAGATTCTAGAAGCACAGATACGCAGTATTTT
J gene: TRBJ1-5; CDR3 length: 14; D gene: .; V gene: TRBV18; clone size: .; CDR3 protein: CASSPGQYNQPQHF; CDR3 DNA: TGTGCCAGCTCACCCGGACAGTACAATCAGCCCCAGCATTTT
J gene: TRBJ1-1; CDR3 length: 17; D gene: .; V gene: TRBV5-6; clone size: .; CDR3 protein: CASSFRAFLGVNTEAFF; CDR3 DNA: TGTGCCAGCAGCTTCAGGGCCTTCCTGGGGGTGAACACTGAAGCTTTCTTT
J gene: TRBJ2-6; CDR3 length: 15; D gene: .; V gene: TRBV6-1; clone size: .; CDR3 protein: CASSGGISGANVLTF; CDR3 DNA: TGTGCCTCCTCAGGGGGGATCTCTGGGGCCAACGTCCTGACTTTC
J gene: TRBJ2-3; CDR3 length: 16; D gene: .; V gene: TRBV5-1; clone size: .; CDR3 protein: CASSLGADTSTDTQYF; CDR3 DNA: TGCGCCAGCAGCTTGGGGGCAGACACTAGCACAGATACGCAGTATTTT
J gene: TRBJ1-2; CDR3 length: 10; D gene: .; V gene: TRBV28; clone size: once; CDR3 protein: CASGGYGYTF; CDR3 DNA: TGTGCCAGCGGGGGCTATGGCTACACCTTC